This TCR beta chain was captured by sequencing in a study of blood T cells in healthy people across ages. A J-beta primer mix and a sample-barcoded 5' primer were used in a second PCR of roughly 6 to 12 cycles. TCRdb recomputed calls from the 5' RACE reads with MiXCR, one row per CDR3 protein. Seen here are approximately 800,000 distinct CDR3 sequences, roughly 25% observed once, and the top ten hold less than 3.5%. To note about this clonotype: Its antigen is not identified.

Study observations and caveats: Age brought a roughly linear fall in TCR beta diversity measured per million T cells.

This same sample was also part of a study on T cells of mothers and their children. That work contributes: Each mother gave over 8.5 million TCR beta CDR3 reads; each child, about 2.8 million. The effect of thymic selection on TCR recombination output is similar between related and unrelated pairs. Slightly higher but non-significant overlap marked related mother-child pairs versus unrelated pairs.

The material sequenced was blood. This sequence originates from a boy between 5 and 17 years old in good health.

The chain's CDR3 is CASSFSGSYNYNEQFF. CDR3 nucleotides: TGTGCCAGCAGTTTTTCAGGGTCATACAACTACAATGAGCAGTTCTTC. The chain employs TRBV28 and TRBJ2-1; D might be TRBD1 (5 bases). Germline V CDR1 and CDR2: MDHEN, SYDVKM. The CDR3 runs to 16 residues. V was cut by 3 bases and J by 3 bases, with 15 bases left in between.